The 29 T cell receptor beta chains reported below all come from one sample, sequenced in a study of lung T cells in sarcoidosis with Löfgren's syndrome. TCRdb re-called the reads through MiXCR, storing one row per CDR3 protein. The sample lists about 63,000 distinct CDR3 sequences, around 21% seen once, with approximately 2.4% in the top ten. The sequencing input was CD4+ T cells from PBMCs. The receptors were gathered from a human donor with sarcoidosis (Löfgren's syndrome or another form), or a control subject (not recorded which).

The chain is built from TRBV30 and TRBJ1-2; D gene unclear. Germline V lookup: CDR1 GTSNPN, CDR2 SVGIG (reference sequence). Trimming shortened V by 4 bases and J by 2 bases, and 14 bases separated the two germline ends. CDR3 length: 14 residues. CDR3 residues: CAWNAGKANYGYTF. The CDR3 region has the DNA TGTGCCTGGAACGCCGGGAAGGCAAACTATGGCTACACCTTC.

Details on this clonotype: A much bigger clone sits one base away, suggesting this may be a read error. V gene TRBV20-1 combines with J gene TRBJ1-6; maybe TRBD1 (5 bases). The germline CDR1 and CDR2 sequences are DFQATT and SNEGSKA (reference sequence). With 3 bases removed from V and 12 bases from J, the gap between germline ends came to 18 bases. There are 14 residues in the CDR3. The CDR3 DNA reads as TGCAGTGCTAGGAAGGCAGGGCAGGAATTACCCCTCCACTTT. Translating it yields CSARKAGQELPLHF.

This clonotype was detected ten times or more. The V and J genes are TRBV10-2 and TRBJ1-1; D unclear. In germline, CDR1 is WSHSY, CDR2 SAAADI. V was trimmed by 8 bases and J by 0 bases, leaving 10 bases between them. CDR3 length: 13 residues. The CDR3 DNA reads TGCGCCAGCCAGAGCAAATTGAACACTGAAGCTTTCTTT. Residues: CASQSKLNTEAFF.

This clonotype showed up many times. This sequence joins TRBV5-4 and TRBJ2-3; D not certain. The germline gives CDR1 SGHNT, CDR2 YYREEE (reference sequence). The CDR3 totals 11 residues. V was clipped by 0 bases and J by 9 bases, with 5 bases between them. The CDR3 here is CASSLAGTQYF. The CDR3, as DNA: TGTGCCAGCAGCTTGGCCGGGACGCAGTATTTT.

The chain combines TRBV29-1 with TRBJ2-1; 7 positions agree with TRBD2. Germline V gives CDR1 SQVTM, CDR2 ANQGSEA. There are 14 residues in the CDR3. The ends lost 4 bases at V and 5 bases at J; junction bases unmatched: 8. The CDR3 is CSVVLPLAHNEQFF. In DNA, the CDR3 is TGCAGCGTTGTACTCCCACTAGCGCACAATGAGCAGTTCTTC.

With regard to this clonotype: At one boundary the junction diverges from the germline segment, which might be a read error. V is TRBV20-1 and J is TRBJ2-7; D is unresolved. This CDR3 spans 11 amino acids. Germline lookup yields CDR1 DFQATT and CDR2 SNEGSKA (reference sequence). The CDR3: CGASVGCEQYF. The CDR3 DNA reads as TGCGGTGCTTCTGTGGGGTGCGAGCAGTACTTC.

This clonotype has only a few counts. J is TRBJ2-7 and V is TRBV7-9; the D gene is possibly TRBD2 (6 bases). CDR3 length: 14 amino acids. Trimming took off 1 base at V and 7 bases at J, with 14 bases between the two ends. Germline CDR1 SEHNR, CDR2 FQNEAQ (reference sequence). The CDR3 DNA reads as TGTGCCAGCAGCTTAGAAGGAGGGTTCAGTGAGCAGTACGTC. Its protein is CASSLEGGFSEQYV.

As to this clonotype: This may be a read error, as it is one base from a much larger clone. The CDR3 end shows no conserved phenylalanine or tryptophan, and so a read error is likely. The chain couples TRBV20-1 to TRBJ1-6; D is uncertain. The CDR3 spans 13 residues. Germline values: CDR1 DFQATT, CDR2 SNEGSKA (reference sequence). CDR3 loop: CTPLGPYNSPLHS. CDR3 DNA sequence: TGCACCCCCCTAGGGCCCTATAATTCACCCCTCCACTCT.

Only a few counts were recorded for this clonotype. This clone may be a read error of a much larger clone one base away. The V and J genes are TRBV20-1 and TRBJ2-1; D unresolved. The CDR3 runs 10 residues. CDR1 DFQATT and CDR2 SNEGSKA come from the germline V gene (reference sequence). V was shortened by 6 bases and J by 6 bases, with 6 bases between the two germline ends. CDR3 residues: CSAFCNEQFF. Here the CDR3 DNA reads TGCAGTGCCTTCTGCAATGAGCAGTTCTTC.

This clonotype was picked up a small number of times. V and J are TRBV4-2 and TRBJ2-7; D tentatively reads TRBD1 or TRBD2 (6 bases each). Per germline, CDR1 LGHNA and CDR2 YNFKEQ. This CDR3 contains 14 residues. The V and J ends lost 1 base and 6 bases respectively, with 13 bases between them. CDR3 sequence: CASSQAPGASEQYV. CDR3 in DNA: TGTGCCAGCAGCCAAGCGCCGGGGGCAAGCGAGCAGTACGTC.

This clonotype has just one count. One base away lies a much larger clone, so this may be a sequencing read error. J is TRBJ1-4 and V is TRBV28; D is ambiguous. The CDR3 is made up of 14 amino acids. Per germline, CDR1 MDHEN and CDR2 SYDVKM. The CDR3 region is CVSGVETGNEKLFF. The CDR3 region has the DNA TGTGTCAGCGGCGTAGAAACGGGAAATGAAAAACTGTTTTTT. Based on the CDR3 plus reference TRBV28 and TRBJ1-4, the full variable domain is DVKVTQSSRYLVKRTGEKVFLECVQDMDHENMFWYRQDPGLGLRLIYFSYDVKMKEKGDIPEGYSVSREKKERFSLILESASTNQTSMYLCVSGVETGNEKLFFGSGTQLSVL.

This clonotype was picked up many times. The CDR3 protein is CASSQGGHDSPLHF. DNA for the CDR3: TGTGCCAGCAGCCAAGGCGGACATGATTCACCCCTCCACTTT. This chain joins TRBV3-1 and TRBJ1-6; D is perhaps TRBD1 (5 bases). From germline, CDR1 is LGHDT and CDR2 YNNKEL (reference sequence). V gave up 1 base and J gave up 8 bases, with 9 bases separating them. The CDR3 runs 14 residues.

This clonotype was recorded at least ten times. This chain joins TRBV6-1 and TRBJ2-7; D is perhaps TRBD1 (6 bases). CDR1 is MNHNS and CDR2 is SASEGT in the germline V gene. Deletions cut 5 bases from V and 0 bases from J, with 11 bases between. This CDR3 contains 14 residues. Written as DNA, the CDR3 is TGTGCCAGCAGTCGCGGACAGAGCTCCTACGAGCAGTACGTC. This gives the protein CASSRGQSSYEQYV.

The table lists this clonotype with many counts. CDR3 residues: CATSANSFSGYGNQPQHF. The DNA for the CDR3 is TGTGCCACCAGCGCGAACTCATTCTCGGGCTACGGCAATCAGCCCCAGCATTTT. V gene TRBV15 combines with J gene TRBJ1-5; D gene unclear. Germline assignment: CDR1 LNHNV and CDR2 YYDKDF (reference sequence). V lost 5 bases, J lost 2 bases, and 22 bases lay in between. This CDR3 is 18 amino acids long.

The sample holds a few counts of this clonotype. The rearrangement links TRBV5-1 to TRBJ2-5; 9 bases agree with TRBD2. The trim removed 0 bases at V and 2 bases at J, leaving 8 bases unmatched. CDR3 length equals 17 residues. Per germline, CDR1 SGHRS and CDR2 YFSETQ. CDR3 nucleotides: TGCGCCAGCAGCTTGGCCGGAGGCGGGGGGGGTCAAGAGACCCAGTACTTC. Translation gives CASSLAGGGGGQETQYF.

This clonotype was seen at least ten times. V is TRBV2 and J is TRBJ1-2; D gene uncertain. CDR3 length: 14 amino acids. Trimming removed 3 bases from V and 2 bases from J, with 10 bases in between. CDR1 is SNHLY, CDR2 FYNNEI, per germline. The CDR3 coding sequence is TGTGCCAGCAGTGATAGGCCAGCAAACTATGGCTACACCTTC. Translated: CASSDRPANYGYTF.

As concerns this clonotype: A clone one base away is much larger, so this may be a read error. This chain uses TRBV5-1 with TRBJ2-3; D is perhaps TRBD2 (5 bases). This CDR3 is built from 14 residues. Per germline, CDR1 SGHRS and CDR2 YFSETQ. CDR3 bases: TGCGCCAACAGCTTAGATCGGCGGGCAGATACGCAGTATTTT. As protein: CANSLDRRADTQYF.

Many counts were recorded for this clonotype. The gene calls are TRBV4-1 and TRBJ2-3, with 10 bases that match TRBD2. The V and J ends lost 5 bases and 6 bases, in that order; junction bases with no gene match: 11. Germline values: CDR1 MGHRA, CDR2 YSYEKL. The CDR3 sequence is 16 residues long. The CDR3 DNA reads as TGCGCCAGCAGCTCTACCCTGACTAGCGGGCAGGATACGCAGTATTTT. Protein: CASSSTLTSGQDTQYF.

Ten or more counts support this clonotype. This sequence joins TRBV25-1 and TRBJ2-4; D is ambiguous. V lost 4 bases, J lost 4 bases, and 11 bases lay in between. There are 14 residues in the CDR3. Germline CDR1 MGHDK, CDR2 SYGVNS. The CDR3 loop reads CASSGGRIKNIQYF. In DNA form, the CDR3 reads TGTGCCAGCAGTGGAGGACGGATAAAAAACATTCAGTACTTC.

This clonotype was observed at least ten times. This chain uses TRBV7-2 with TRBJ2-3; the match to TRBD2 covers 11 bases. The CDR3 contains 16 residues. Unmatched junction bases numbered 6, after V lost 7 bases and J lost 0 bases. Germline V CDR1 and CDR2: SGHTA, FQGNSA. The CDR3 loop is CASIVTSGTSTDTQYF. As DNA, the CDR3 is TGTGCCAGCATCGTGACTAGCGGGACGAGCACAGATACGCAGTATTTT.

Note on this clonotype: Mismatch with germline at one junction end may stem from a read error. The V and J genes are TRBV4-1 and TRBJ1-5, with 8 nucleotides matching TRBD1. The CDR3 runs to 18 residues. Germline V gives CDR1 MGHRA, CDR2 YSYEKL. The CDR3 loop reads CASNLGAGGNPGNQPQHF. In DNA, the CDR3 is TGCGCCAGCAACCTCGGGGCAGGGGGCAACCCGGGCAATCAGCCCCAGCACTTT.

The chain employs TRBV7-9 and TRBJ2-3; TRBD2 is a possible D gene (5 bases). Trimming pared 1 base from V and 2 bases from J, leaving 10 bases between. CDR1 and CDR2 from the germline V gene are SEHNR and FQNEAQ (reference sequence). This CDR3 region has 15 residues. The CDR3 coding sequence is TGTGCCAGCAGCTTAGGTCTAGCCCTCACAGATACGCAGTATTTT. Protein: CASSLGLALTDTQYF.

This clonotype was observed many times. This chain uses TRBV20-1 with TRBJ1-1; D unresolved. CDR1 is DFQATT, CDR2 SNEGSKA, per germline (reference sequence). Deletions cut 1 base from V and 6 bases from J, with 6 bases between. The CDR3 length is 11 residues. The CDR3: CSARGIAEAFF. DNA for the CDR3: TGCAGTGCTAGAGGAATAGCTGAAGCTTTCTTT.

V is TRBV7-9 and J is TRBJ2-7, with D unresolved. Germline CDR1 is SEHNR and CDR2 is FQNEAQ (reference sequence). The CDR3 length is 13 residues. The V end was cut by 2 bases, the J end by 9 bases, with 14 bases between. The DNA of the CDR3 is TGTGCCAGCAGCTTAAGTCCGGTAGAAGTGCAGTACTTC. It codes for CASSLSPVEVQYF.

A few counts support this clonotype. The rearrangement joins TRBV19 to TRBJ2-6; TRBD1 is a possible D gene (6 bases). CDR1 is LNHDA and CDR2 is SQIVND in the germline V gene (reference sequence). The CDR3 is 17 amino acids. V was trimmed by 1 base and J by 2 bases, leaving 12 bases between them. CDR3 region: CASSIVVGATGANVLTF. The CDR3 coding sequence is TGTGCCAGTAGTATAGTTGTGGGGGCGACTGGGGCCAACGTCCTGACTTTC.

This clonotype was seen repeatedly, ten times or more. This rearrangement joins TRBV5-4 to TRBJ1-3, with D possibly being TRBD1 (5 bases). The CDR3 is made up of 15 amino acids. The germline V gene encodes CDR1 SGHNT and CDR2 YYREEE (reference sequence). V shed 0 bases and J shed 0 bases, with 7 bases lying between them. The CDR3 loop reads CASSLATASGNTIYF. DNA of the CDR3: TGTGCCAGCAGCTTGGCGACAGCCTCTGGAAACACCATATATTTT.

This clonotype was counted ten times or more. CDR3 amino acids: CASSPPSVETQYF. CDR3 DNA: TGTGCCAGCTCACCACCATCTGTAGAGACCCAGTACTTC. The chain couples TRBV18 to TRBJ2-5; D gene ambiguous. The CDR3 extends over 13 amino acids. The V end lost 0 bases, the J end lost 4 bases, and 6 bases lay between the germline ends. Germline V gene lookup returns CDR1 KGHSH and CDR2 LQKENI.

This clonotype was seen more than once but under ten times. The chain uses TRBV20-1 and TRBJ2-7, with 7 bases aligning to TRBD2. V trimming: 0 bases; J trimming: 4 bases; junction bases outside the gene matches: 15. Per the germline V gene, CDR1 is DFQATT and CDR2 is SNEGSKA (reference sequence). The CDR3 is made up of 17 amino acids. The CDR3 region is CSAREQRGTILSYEQYV. CDR3 nucleotides: TGCAGTGCTAGAGAACAACGGGGGACTATCCTCTCTTACGAGCAGTACGTC.

This clonotype was detected a few times. This could be a read error, since a much larger clone is one nucleotide away. The CDR3 DNA sequence: TGTGCCAGCTCCGGGCGCCCCTACGAGCAGTACTTC. Translating it yields CASSGRPYEQYF. V is TRBV27 and J is TRBJ2-7; D is ambiguous. CDR1 and CDR2 from the germline V gene are MNHEY and SMNVEV (reference sequence). V was cut by 8 bases and J by 2 bases, with 10 bases left in between. This CDR3 contains 12 residues.